The 26 T cell receptor beta chains below all came from one sample that was sequenced in a study of T cells in Graves' hyperthyroidism and ophthalmopathy. Amplification of TCR beta CDR3 regions used RNA as the template. HTBI primers drove first-round RT-PCR of the TCR CDR3. TCRdb redid the calling of the multiplex PCR reads with MiXCR, one entry per CDR3 protein. The sample has a few hundred thousand distinct CDR3 sequences, around 45% seen once. The sequenced sample was peripheral blood or thyroid tissue (not recorded which). The origin of the receptors is a woman younger than 30 with Graves' hyperthyroidism.

This clonotype was seen many times. The junction departs from the called germline gene at one end, perhaps through a read error. The genes are TRBV5-1 and TRBJ2-5; D possibly corresponds to TRBD1 (5 bases). Per the germline V gene, CDR1 is SGHRS and CDR2 is YFSETQ. The length of the CDR3 is 13 residues. The CDR3 DNA reads TGTGCCAGCAGCCCAGGGCCAGAAGAGACCCAGTACTTC. This encodes CASSPGPEETQYF.

There are many counts of this clonotype. This rearrangement joins TRBV10-1 to TRBJ2-2; no reliable D call. CDR1 is WNHNN and CDR2 is SYGVQD in the germline V gene (reference sequence). This CDR3 is 14 amino acids long. V gave up 5 bases and J gave up 0 bases, with 7 bases separating them. CDR3 sequence (DNA): TGCGCCAGCAGTCAGGTGCCGAACACCGGGGAGCTGTTTTTT. This encodes CASSQVPNTGELFF.

This clonotype was observed at least ten times. A much more abundant neighbour one base away suggests this may be a read error. The genes are TRBV10-3 and TRBJ1-1; tentatively, D is TRBD1 (5 bases). This CDR3 has 15 residues. V was cut by 0 bases and J by 3 bases, with 11 bases left in between. Per the germline V gene, CDR1 is ENHRY and CDR2 is SYGVKD. CDR3 amino acids: CAISESEIGDTEAFF. In DNA form, the CDR3 reads TGTGCCATCAGTGAGTCGGAAATAGGGGACACTGAAGCTTTCTTT.

This clonotype was counted at least ten times. This sequence joins TRBV9 and TRBJ2-2; 9 bases agree with TRBD2. Germline V gene data show CDR1 as SGDLS and CDR2 as YYNGEE. V lost 3 bases to trimming and J lost 3 bases; unmatched junction nucleotides: 18. This CDR3 has 20 amino acids. CDR3 DNA sequence: TGTGCCAGCAGCGATCCCCTTCCCGCGGGAGGGCCTAGCGACACCGGGGAGCTGTTTTTT. This gives the protein CASSDPLPAGGPSDTGELFF.

The V call is TRBV24-1, the J call TRBJ1-2; 9 bases fit TRBD1. J was trimmed by 2 bases and V by 3 bases; bases with no gene match: 6. The CDR3 totals 16 residues. Germline CDR1 KGHDR, CDR2 SFDVKD. The CDR3 here is CATSDPSGTGNYGYTF. CDR3 DNA: TGTGCCACCAGTGATCCGTCCGGGACAGGGAACTATGGCTACACCTTC.

Written as DNA, the CDR3 is TGTGCCAGCAGCTTTAGGCGGGACATTAGCACAGATACGCAGTATTTT. Protein sequence: CASSFRRDISTDTQYF. This sequence joins TRBV7-9 and TRBJ2-3, with D perhaps matching TRBD1 or TRBD2 (6 bases each). V gave up 3 bases and J gave up 0 bases, with 13 bases separating them. The CDR3 runs 16 residues. From germline, CDR1 is SEHNR and CDR2 FQNEAQ (reference sequence).

This clonotype was observed many times. V usage is TRBV5-1 and J usage is TRBJ2-5; TRBD2 agrees at 15 bases. Germline V gene lookup returns CDR1 SGHRS and CDR2 YFSETQ. There are 15 residues in the CDR3. V was clipped by 4 bases and J by 5 bases; unmatched bases: 3. The DNA for the CDR3 is TGCGCCAGCAGCACAGGGACTAGCGGGAGGGAGACCCAGTACTTC. This sequence encodes CASSTGTSGRETQYF.

A word on this clonotype: A read error may explain this, as a much larger clone is one base away. The chain combines TRBV5-1 with TRBJ2-7, with D perhaps TRBD2 (6 bases). The germline gives CDR1 SGHRS, CDR2 YFSETQ. This CDR3 comprises 16 residues. The CDR3 reads CASSFDGRGFSYEQHF. The CDR3 coding sequence is TGCGCCAGCAGCTTTGATGGGCGGGGCTTTTCCTACGAGCAGCACTTC. Variable domain in full (rest from reference TRBV5-1 and TRBJ2-7): KAGVTQTPRYLIKTRGQQVTLSCSPISGHRSVSWYQQTPGQGLQFLFEYFSETQRNKGNFPGRFSGRQFSNSRSEMNVSTLELGDSALYLCASSFDGRGFSYEQHFGPGTRLTVT.

As concerns this clonotype: The junction departs from germline at one end; a sequencing error may be responsible. The rearrangement uses TRBV12-3 or TRBV12-4 and TRBJ1-5; 11 nucleotides line up with TRBD1. This CDR3 has 14 amino acids. The CDR3 sequence is CASRPGTGGQPQHF. CDR3 bases: TGTGCCAGCAGACCAGGGACAGGGGGGCAGCCCCAACATTTT.

The chain is built from TRBV2 and TRBJ1-2; a weak D match, TRBD1 (6 bases). The V end lost 5 bases, the J end lost 7 bases, and 14 bases lay between the germline ends. In germline, CDR1 is SNHLY, CDR2 FYNNEI. This CDR3 spans 13 amino acids. The DNA for the CDR3 is TGTGCCAGCAGTTACAACAGGGCCTCTGGCTACACCTTC. Translated: CASSYNRASGYTF. The full variable domain, completed using reference TRBV2 and TRBJ1-2, is EPEVTQTPSHQVTQMGQEVILRCVPISNHLYFYWYRQILGQKVEFLVSFYNNEISEKSEIFDDQFSVERPDGSNFTLKIRSTKLEDSAMYFCASSYNRASGYTFGSGTRLTVV.

This clonotype was seen a handful of times. One end of the junction fails to match germline, which may point to a read error. The chain couples TRBV20-1 to TRBJ1-2, with 8 bases fitting TRBD1. There are 10 residues in the CDR3. Germline V gene lookup returns CDR1 DFQATT and CDR2 SNEGSKA (reference sequence). The CDR3 DNA follows: TGCAGCGCTAGACAGGGGGGCTACACCTTC. Its protein is CSARQGGYTF.

In this sample, this clonotype turned up once. The CDR3 sequence: CASSSDSRGNTIYF. Here the CDR3 DNA reads TGTGCCAGCAGCTCGGACAGCCGAGGAAACACCATATATTTT. V usage is TRBV14 and J usage is TRBJ1-3, with D perhaps matching TRBD1 (6 bases). Germline V gene data show CDR1 as SGHDN and CDR2 as FVKESK. V was clipped by 5 bases and J by 4 bases, with 12 bases between them. The CDR3 consists of 14 residues.

V is TRBV29-1 and J is TRBJ1-5; no clear D gene. V was shortened by 3 bases and J by 12 bases, with 15 bases between the two germline ends. The CDR3 extends over 12 amino acids. The germline V gene has CDR1 SQVTM and CDR2 ANQGSEA. CDR3 sequence (DNA): TGCAGCGTTGATCTTGCGGGAGGCGTCCAGCATTTT. Protein product: CSVDLAGGVQHF. Supplemented by reference TRBV29-1 and TRBJ1-5, the full variable domain reads SAVISQKPSRDICQRGTSLTIQCQVDSQVTMMFWYRQQPGQSLTLIATANQGSEATYESGFVIDKFPISRPNLTFSTLTVSNMSPEDSSIYLCSVDLAGGVQHFGDGTRLSIL.

The chain uses TRBV5-1 and TRBJ2-1; the match to TRBD2 covers 10 bases. The trim removed 1 base at V and 5 bases at J, leaving 3 bases unmatched. CDR1 SGHRS and CDR2 YFSETQ come from the germline V gene. The CDR3 length is 15 residues. CDR3 residues: CASSLQREGHNEQFF. Written as DNA, the CDR3 is TGCGCCAGCAGCTTGCAGCGGGAGGGGCACAATGAGCAGTTCTTC.

This clonotype was recorded many times. This sequence joins TRBV11-2 and TRBJ2-7, with a tentative D call TRBD2 (5 bases). The CDR3 runs 14 residues. Trimming cost V 3 bases and J 3 bases, with 12 bases left between them. Looked up from germline, CDR1 is SGHAT and CDR2 is FQNNGV. The DNA of the CDR3 is TGTGCCAGCAGCTTTATGCGGGTGAACTACGAGCAGTACTTC. Translation: CASSFMRVNYEQYF. The full variable domain, with the rest looked up from reference TRBV11-2 and TRBJ2-7, is EAGVAQSPRYKIIEKRQSVAFWCNPISGHATLYWYQQILGQGPKLLIQFQNNGVVDDSQLPKDRFSAERLKGVDSTLKIQPAKLEDSAVYLCASSFMRVNYEQYFGPGTRLTVT.

This clonotype has ten or more counts. V gene TRBV10-3 combines with J gene TRBJ2-2; unclear D gene. The CDR3 runs to 18 residues. V gave up 3 bases and J gave up 0 bases, with 17 bases separating them. Looked up from germline, CDR1 is ENHRY and CDR2 is SYGVKD. In nucleotides, the CDR3 is TGTGCCATCAGTGACGTAATTGCAGACGACACGAACACCGGGGAGCTGTTTTTT. Residues: CAISDVIADDTNTGELFF.

This clonotype was counted only a few times. V usage is TRBV29-1 and J usage is TRBJ1-1; tentatively, D is TRBD1 (5 bases). Germline CDR1 SQVTM, CDR2 ANQGSEA. V was cut by 7 bases and J by 0 bases, with 27 bases left in between. The length of the CDR3 is 18 residues. The CDR3 DNA reads TGCAGCGCCGCAACTTATAAGGGGCGGAGGGGTATGAACACTGAAGCTTTCTTT. It translates to CSAATYKGRRGMNTEAFF. Full variable domain (remainder filled in from reference TRBV29-1 and TRBJ1-1): SAVISQKPSRDICQRGTSLTIQCQVDSQVTMMFWYRQQPGQSLTLIATANQGSEATYESGFVIDKFPISRPNLTFSTLTVSNMSPEDSSIYLCSAATYKGRRGMNTEAFFGQGTRLTVV.

This clonotype was seen repeatedly, ten times or more. The J gene is TRBJ2-7, the V gene TRBV6-5; 11 nucleotides agree with TRBD2. There are 16 residues in the CDR3. Trimming at V came to 0 bases and at J to 6 bases, leaving 7 bases not matched to a gene. Germline CDR1 and CDR2: MNHEY and SVGAGI. The CDR3 region has the DNA TGTGCCAGCAGTTACTCGCAGGGACTAGCGGTTTTCGAGCAGTACTTC. Residues: CASSYSQGLAVFEQYF.

This clonotype occurred a few times. The gene calls are TRBV3-1 and TRBJ1-1; the D gene is possibly TRBD1 (5 bases). The CDR3 spans 12 residues. Germline CDR1 and CDR2: LGHDT and YNNKEL (reference sequence). The V end was cut by 1 base, the J end by 10 bases, with 10 bases between. CDR3 DNA: TGTGCCAGCAGCCAAGTTGGGGGTACAGCTTTCTTT. Translated, it gives CASSQVGGTAFF.

The chain joins TRBV29-1 to TRBJ2-7; weak D call: TRBD2 (6 bases). Germline assignment: CDR1 SQVTM and CDR2 ANQGSEA. The CDR3 contains 12 residues. V was cut by 6 bases and J by 12 bases, with 21 bases left in between. CDR3 sequence: CSVTTGGGKAYF. In DNA, the CDR3 is TGCAGCGTGACGACTGGCGGCGGGAAGGCGTACTTC.

The chain carries TRBV7-6 and TRBJ2-7; D is possibly TRBD1 (5 bases). Germline loops: CDR1 SGHVS, CDR2 FNYEAQ. The CDR3 runs 16 residues. V lost 4 bases and J lost 5, with 21 bases in between. Here the CDR3 reads CASSWWNPVTVNEQYF. CDR3 DNA: TGTGCCAGCAGCTGGTGGAACCCCGTGACAGTGAACGAGCAGTACTTC.

This clonotype has a count of ten or more. This sequence joins TRBV12-3 or TRBV12-4 and TRBJ2-7, with TRBD1 matching 7 bases. Unmatched junction bases numbered 7, after V lost 3 bases and J lost 5 bases. The CDR3 is 14 residues long. This chain's CDR3 is CASSFQGQRHEQYF. The CDR3 DNA reads as TGTGCCAGCAGTTTTCAGGGACAGAGACACGAGCAGTACTTC.

V is TRBV29-1 and J is TRBJ1-5; unclear D gene. V lost 3 bases to trimming and J lost 7 bases, with 10 bases between them. The CDR3 spans 12 residues. Germline lookup yields CDR1 SQVTM and CDR2 ANQGSEA. The CDR3 here is CSVDEAGQPQHF. The CDR3 DNA follows: TGCAGCGTTGACGAGGCAGGACAGCCCCAGCATTTT.

This clonotype was found many times. This rearrangement joins TRBV20-1 to TRBJ2-5, with D possibly TRBD2 on 6 matching bases. Germline V gives CDR1 DFQATT, CDR2 SNEGSKA (reference sequence). The V end was cut by 6 bases, the J end by 3 bases, with 23 bases between. CDR3 length: 16 amino acids. DNA for the CDR3: TGCAGTGCAAGTCCCCCCGGACTAACTTTCGAAGAGACCCAGTACTTC. Its protein is CSASPPGLTFEETQYF.

This clonotype came up once. V gene TRBV29-1 combines with J gene TRBJ2-1, with D maybe TRBD2 (6 bases). Trimming left V 3 bases short and J 0 bases short, with 18 bases between. The CDR3 has 17 amino acids. The V gene's germline CDR1 is SQVTM and CDR2 ANQGSEA. CDR3 region: CSVEGMGDLSSYNEQFF. For the CDR3, the DNA is TGCAGCGTTGAGGGGATGGGGGACTTAAGCTCCTACAATGAGCAGTTCTTC.

The chain uses TRBV29-1 and TRBJ1-2, with TRBD1 matching over 8 bases. Germline V lookup: CDR1 SQVTM, CDR2 ANQGSEA. The ends lost 4 bases at V and 4 bases at J; junction bases unmatched: 8. The CDR3 length is 14 residues. The CDR3 DNA reads as TGCAGCGTTGGACAGGACAGGGTAGGCTATGGCTACACCTTC. It yields the protein CSVGQDRVGYGYTF.